Included here is one T cell receptor (beta chain) sequence, with context. This CDR3 has 16 amino acids. The germline V gene encodes CDR1 SEHNR and CDR2 FQNEAQ (reference sequence). J gave up 4 bases and V 5 bases, and 7 bases lay outside the gene matches. This record belongs to a study of cytotoxic CD8 clonotypes in ibrutinib-treated CLL. Study at large: For this cohort, patients were some 12 relapsed/refractory and approximately 14 treatment-naive, while 17 to 18 were IGHV unmutated. The study recorded mean values of approximately 260,000 productive templates and tens of thousands of productive rearrangements per sample.

TCRdb's copy holds only in-frame clones and misses some; the assay was immunoSEQ multiplex PCR. The data show more than 70,000 clones, more than 75% seen once. The sequences come from PBMCs, collected after 12 months of ibrutinib treatment. The chain couples TRBV7-9 to TRBJ2-5; 13 nucleotides align to TRBD2. The clonotype comes from a human donor with chronic lymphocytic leukemia. The CDR3 DNA is TGTGCCAGCAGCCCCGGGACTAGCGGGGAGGGAGAGACCCAGTACTTC. Translation gives CASSPGTSGEGETQYF.